The entry below describes one T cell receptor beta chain. What it binds is unknown. The sample originates from a study of T cell repertoires in cytomegalovirus infection. Overall study context: Use of recently identified HLA-C-restricted and well-studied HLA-B-restricted CMV epitopes was part of the study. Matching HLA type and CMV infection were both indicated by public TCR beta signatures.

MiXCR, applied by TCRdb to the reads, yields one record per CDR3 protein. The table includes 700,000 to 850,000 distinct CDR3 sequences, approximately 32% detected once. The sequence was collected from a human donor in good health (CMV status not recorded). Some clones in this sample may be carry-over from other donors' samples. The sample consisted of cultured CD8+ T cells from PBMCs, taken from culture after CMV antigen stimulation.

DNA for the CDR3: TGTGCCAGCAGTGCGAAGGGGTATAGCAATCAGCCCCAGCATTTT. It yields the protein CASSAKGYSNQPQHF. The chain couples TRBV2 to TRBJ1-5, with D possibly TRBD1 on 5 matching bases. CDR1 and CDR2 from the germline V gene are SNHLY and FYNNEI. This CDR3 spans 15 amino acids. Deletions cut 4 bases from V and 0 bases from J, with 10 bases between.